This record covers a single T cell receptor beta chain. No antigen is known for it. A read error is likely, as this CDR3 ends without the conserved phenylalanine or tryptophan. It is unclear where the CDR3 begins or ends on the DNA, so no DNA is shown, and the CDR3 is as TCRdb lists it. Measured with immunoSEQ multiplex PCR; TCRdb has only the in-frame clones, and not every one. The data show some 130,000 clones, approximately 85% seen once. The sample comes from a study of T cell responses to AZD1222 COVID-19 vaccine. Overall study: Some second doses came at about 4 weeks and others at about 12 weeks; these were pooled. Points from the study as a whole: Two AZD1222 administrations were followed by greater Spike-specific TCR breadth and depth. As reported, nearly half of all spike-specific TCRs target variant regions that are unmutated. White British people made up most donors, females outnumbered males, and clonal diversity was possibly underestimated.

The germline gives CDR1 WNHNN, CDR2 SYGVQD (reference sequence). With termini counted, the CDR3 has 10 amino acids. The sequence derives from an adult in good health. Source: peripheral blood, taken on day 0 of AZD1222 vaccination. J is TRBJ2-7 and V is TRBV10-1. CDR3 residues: CAITGRLESI.